This paragraph reports one T cell receptor (beta chain). This record comes from a study of blood T cell repertoires in COVID-19. Study-wide background: PBMCs, B-cell-depleted T cells, or T cells were the source of the cDNA or gDNA that made up the material.

TCRdb's copy holds only in-frame clones and misses some; the assay was immunoSEQ multiplex PCR. The sample consists of about 54,000 clones, approximately 87% of them appearing once. Germline CDR1 and CDR2: SGHTA and FQGNSA. CDR3 length: 16 amino acids. Trimming removed 6 bases from V and 2 bases from J; junction bases left unmatched: 10. The source is a human donor in a cohort sampled during active COVID-19. The sequenced sample consisted of peripheral blood. The genes are TRBV7-2 and TRBJ2-3, with TRBD2 matching over 8 bases. Written as DNA, the CDR3 is TGTGCCAGCAGACTTCAAATAGCGGGGATCACAGATACGCAGTATTTT. Translation: CASRLQIAGITDTQYF.